What follows are 3 T cell receptor beta chains derived from one specimen sequenced in a study of T-cell memory formation after mild COVID-19. Each CDR3 protein is one row after TCRdb ran MiXCR on the 5' RACE reads. The data contain about 150,000 distinct CDR3 sequences, about a fifth of them singletons. Sequencing was done on a sample of PBMCs or a T cell subset sorted from them (not recorded which). The origin of the receptors is an adult woman who had mild COVID-19 (a few samples of this study predate the infection). Cell type and time point are not known.

This clonotype was picked up many times. V is TRBV30 and J is TRBJ1-2, with D perhaps TRBD1 (6 bases). Trimming took 0 bases from V and 8 from J, leaving 16 bases between them. Germline lookup yields CDR1 GTSNPN and CDR2 SVGIG (reference sequence). The CDR3 has 14 amino acids. CDR3 protein: CAWSVLVGATGYTF. The DNA for the CDR3 is TGTGCCTGGAGTGTACTAGTGGGGGCGACGGGCTACACCTTC. Full variable domain (outside the CDR3, taken from reference TRBV30 and TRBJ1-2): SQTIHQWPATLVQPVGSPLSLECTVEGTSNPNLYWYRQAAGRGLQLLFYSVGIGQISSEVPQNLSASRPQDRQFILSSKKLLLSDSGFYLCAWSVLVGATGYTFGSGTRLTVV.

A few counts support this clonotype. The chain uses TRBV6-6 and TRBJ2-7; 7 positions agree with TRBD1. Unmatched junction bases numbered 7, after V lost 10 bases and J lost 4 bases. The CDR3 covers 12 residues. Germline V gene data show CDR1 as MNHNY and CDR2 as SVGAGI (reference sequence). The CDR3 DNA reads as TGTGCCATCTCAATCAGGGGGTACGAGCAGTACTTC. Translating gives CAISIRGYEQYF.

This clonotype was observed a few times. The rearrangement joins TRBV24-1 to TRBJ2-3; D not resolved. There are 15 residues in the CDR3. V was cut by 4 bases and J by 4 bases, with 14 bases left in between. CDR1 KGHDR and CDR2 SFDVKD come from the germline V gene. This CDR3 is CATSDPEGHPDTQYF. The CDR3 nucleotides read TGTGCCACCAGTGACCCTGAAGGTCACCCAGATACGCAGTATTTT.